This TCR beta chain appears in the sequencing data of a study of human T cells and chemical hapten exposure. Study summary: Small discrepancies in pooled library volume mainly accounted for the varying TCR yields per sample. Broader study findings: Sensitization with DPC brought no change to TCRs above 1 in 1000 in frequency.

Turning to this clonotype: Its antigen remains unknown.

Total RNA was extracted from unfractionated whole blood. The library gave individual cDNA molecules unique molecular identifiers. Authors' data handling: Sampled TCR counts reached a median of roughly 90,000 per sample, with values ranging from roughly 20,000 to 700,000. TCRdb recomputed calls from the 5' RACE reads with MiXCR, one row per CDR3 protein. TCRdb, not the original authors, processed these V and J calls. The sample records approximately 110,000 distinct CDR3 sequences, around a fifth being singletons. The CDR3 covers 14 residues. Germline CDR1 and CDR2: SGHRS and YFSETQ. V lost 4 bases, J lost 2 bases, and 6 bases stayed unmatched.

This clonotype was sampled from a human donor in good health. The chain links TRBV5-1 to TRBJ2-7; TRBD1 agrees at 7 bases. The CDR3 spells CASSVSDRAYEQYF. The CDR3 DNA reads TGCGCCAGCAGCGTGTCCGACAGGGCCTACGAGCAGTACTTC.